The sequence of this TCR beta chain was determined in a study of shared clonotypes between healthy human individuals. About the study: Per donor, three plates held CD4 naive cells, three held CD4 memory, two held CD8 naive and one held CD8 memory.

With 4 bases removed from V and 2 bases from J, the gap between germline ends came to 15 bases. The germline V gene has CDR1 MNHNY and CDR2 SVGAGI (reference sequence). The CDR3 is 15 residues long. General study findings and limits: Expectations were that clonotype sharing among donors would be affected by sequencing depth. In general, naive subsets displayed greater estimated richness than memory subsets did.

This clone is a singleton in its sample. The antigen is not known. Method: immunoSEQ multiplex PCR; TCRdb's copy keeps in-frame clones and lacks some. The sample consists of about 700,000 clones, about 74% of them appearing once. This clonotype was obtained from a woman aged 25-40 years in good health. The sample consisted of memory CD4+ T cells sorted from blood. Regarding subset: CD45RA-negative fraction. The V and J genes are TRBV6-6 and TRBJ2-7; weak D call: TRBD1 (6 bases). CDR3 region: CASSFGTPETYEQYF. The CDR3 coding sequence is TGTGCCAGCAGTTTCGGGACACCTGAAACCTACGAGCAGTACTTC.